This T cell receptor beta chain was captured in a study of blood T cells in healthy people across ages. About the research overall: The capture of about one barcoded beta molecule per two T cells was achieved by template switching. Study results and limitations: Relative to aged donors, long-lived donors carried more naive CD4+ cells and displayed higher diversity.

A second PCR of roughly 7 to 11 cycles used a sample-barcoded 5' primer and a J-beta primer mix. Every cDNA molecule carried a tag from a template-switch adaptor bearing 12 random nucleotides. TCRdb itself ran the 5' RACE reads through MiXCR, one entry per CDR3 protein. Here the sample spans more than 650,000 distinct CDR3 sequences, 22% being singletons. Regarding this clonotype: Antigen unknown.

Germline assignment: CDR1 SGHRS and CDR2 YFSETQ. The CDR3 runs 15 residues. Trimming shortened V by 5 bases and J by 0 bases, and 15 bases separated the two germline ends. The V and J genes are TRBV5-1 and TRBJ2-7, with D perhaps given as TRBD1 or TRBD2 (6 bases each). The origin of this receptor is a man between 65 and 80 years old in good health. Input material: blood. The CDR3 DNA sequence: TGCGCCAGCAGTCCCAGGGGAGGCCTCTCCTACGAGCAGTACTTC. Protein sequence: CASSPRGGLSYEQYF.